The 2 T cell receptor beta chains reported below all come from one sample, sequenced in a study of cytomegalovirus exposure and HLA in healthy donors (dated by TCRdb to 2016 to 2017). Preparation of the library involved the immunoSEQ multiplex PCR assay. TCRdb took over this immuneACCESS table, retaining in-frame rearrangements with V and J assigned. Such tables are incomplete; in checked studies, under half of the missing clones stem from an unresolved V gene, and the remainder is unexplained. The sample table lists roughly 280,000 clones, 65% to 90% of them with a count of one. The top ten clones comprise about 1% of the sample. Sequencing was performed on PBMCs. The receptors stem from a woman aged 18 to 35 in good health and CMV-seronegative.

The chain uses TRBV2 and TRBJ1-2, with D perhaps matching TRBD1 (5 bases). The CDR3 consists of 12 residues. Germline V lookup: CDR1 SNHLY, CDR2 FYNNEI. The V end was cut by 2 bases, the J end by 5 bases, with 6 bases between. The DNA of the CDR3 is TGTGCCAGCAGTGAAAAGGGGTATGGCTACACCTTC. It encodes CASSEKGYGYTF.

The chain carries TRBV7-9 and TRBJ2-1; 9 bases are shared with TRBD2. This CDR3 is built from 16 residues. V lost 1 base and J lost 5; bases outside the gene matches: 6. The germline V gene has CDR1 SEHNR and CDR2 FQNEAQ (reference sequence). CDR3 bases: TGTGCCAGCAGCTTAGTGGGGACTAGCCTTCACAATGAGCAGTTCTTC. Residues: CASSLVGTSLHNEQFF.